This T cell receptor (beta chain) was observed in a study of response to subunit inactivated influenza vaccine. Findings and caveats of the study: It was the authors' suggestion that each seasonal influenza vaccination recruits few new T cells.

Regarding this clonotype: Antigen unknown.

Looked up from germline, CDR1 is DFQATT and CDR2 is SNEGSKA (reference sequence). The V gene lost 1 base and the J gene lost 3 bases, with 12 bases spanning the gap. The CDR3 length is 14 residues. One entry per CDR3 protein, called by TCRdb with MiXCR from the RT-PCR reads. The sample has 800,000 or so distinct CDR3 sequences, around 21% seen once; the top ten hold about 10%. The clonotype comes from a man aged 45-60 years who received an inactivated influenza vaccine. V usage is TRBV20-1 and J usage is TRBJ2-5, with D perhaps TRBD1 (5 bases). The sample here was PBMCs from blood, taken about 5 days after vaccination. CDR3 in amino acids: CSARAGQGKETQYF. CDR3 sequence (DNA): TGCAGTGCTAGAGCAGGGCAGGGTAAAGAGACCCAGTACTTC.